This TCR beta chain originates from a study of blood T cells in healthy people across ages. The CDR3 length is 18 residues. The germline V gene has CDR1 MGHRA and CDR2 YSYEKL. Trimming shortened V by 0 bases and J by 2 bases, and 18 bases separated the two germline ends. Using a J-beta primer mix together with a sample-barcoded 5' primer, a second PCR was run for about 6 to 12 cycles. MiXCR, applied by TCRdb to the 5' RACE reads, yields one record per CDR3 protein. In the table there are about 970,000 distinct CDR3 sequences, roughly 51% of which are singletons. Each donor gave around 9.6 milliliters of peripheral blood. This clonotype occurred a few times.

The chain employs TRBV4-1 and TRBJ2-3; D possibly corresponds to TRBD2 (6 bases). This clonotype was sampled from a woman aged 55-75 years in good health. The sample consisted of blood. CDR3 loop: CASSQENVAADYTDTQYF. The CDR3, as DNA: TGCGCCAGCAGCCAAGAAAACGTTGCTGCGGACTACACAGATACGCAGTATTTT.